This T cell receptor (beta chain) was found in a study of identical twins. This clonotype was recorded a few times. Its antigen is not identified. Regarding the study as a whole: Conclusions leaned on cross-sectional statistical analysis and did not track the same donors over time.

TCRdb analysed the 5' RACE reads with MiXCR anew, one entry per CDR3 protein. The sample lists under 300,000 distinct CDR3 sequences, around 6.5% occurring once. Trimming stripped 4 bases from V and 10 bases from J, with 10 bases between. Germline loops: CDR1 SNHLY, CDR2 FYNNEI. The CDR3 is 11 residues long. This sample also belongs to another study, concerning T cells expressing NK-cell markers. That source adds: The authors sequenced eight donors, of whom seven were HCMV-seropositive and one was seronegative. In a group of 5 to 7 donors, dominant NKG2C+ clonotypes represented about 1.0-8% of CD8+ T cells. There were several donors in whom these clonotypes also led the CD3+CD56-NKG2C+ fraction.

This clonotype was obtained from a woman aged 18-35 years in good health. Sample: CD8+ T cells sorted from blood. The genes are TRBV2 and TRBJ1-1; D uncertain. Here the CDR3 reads CASSGREGAFF. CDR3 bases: TGTGCCAGCAGTGGACGGGAGGGAGCTTTCTTT.